The clone carrying this T cell receptor (beta chain) was detected a few times. Its target is unknown. The V end was cut by 0 bases, the J end by 3 bases, with 4 bases between. The CDR3 covers 14 residues. Germline V gives CDR1 SGDLS, CDR2 YYNGEE. 5'RACE template switching generated TCR cDNA, adding a universal primer site and UMIs. Via MiXCR, TCRdb re-called the 5' RACE reads, giving one row per CDR3 protein. Here the sample spans roughly 150,000 distinct CDR3 sequences, almost 7% being singletons. This entry comes from a study of T cells after yellow fever vaccination. Study outcomes and limitations: At less than 97% for CD4 and approximately 89% for CD8, most primary-vaccination clones showed up again after the booster.

Sample: CD4+ T cells sorted from PBMCs, taken around 5 days after the first yellow fever vaccination. This clonotype originated in a man aged 18 to 29 who received the YFV17D yellow fever vaccine. The chain uses TRBV9 and TRBJ2-6; D remains ambiguous. CDR3 in DNA: TGTGCCAGCAGCGTAGAACTTGGGGCCAACGTCCTGACTTTC. It codes for CASSVELGANVLTF.